The 18 T cell receptor beta chains below come from one sample, sequenced in a study of PD-1 blockade in classical Hodgkin lymphoma. Data came from immunoSEQ multiplex PCR; TCRdb stores just in-frame clones and leaves some out. The table has tens of thousands of clones, about nine tenths seen once. Time point in this sample: cycle 4 day 1 (C4D1), after six to seven weeks of nivolumab. All trial patients relapsed after autologous stem cell transplantation. The material sequenced was peripheral blood mononuclear cells (PBMCs), taken before the fourth cycle of nivolumab. The receptors shown here come from a human donor with classical Hodgkin lymphoma.

This chain uses TRBV4-3 with TRBJ1-1; D remains ambiguous. V lost 0 bases, J lost 4 bases, and 9 bases lay in between. Germline V lookup: CDR1 LGHNA, CDR2 YSLEER. This CDR3 comprises 14 residues. CDR3 amino acids: CASSQDRTLTEAFF. In nucleotides, the CDR3 is TGCGCCAGCAGCCAAGACAGGACCCTCACTGAAGCTTTCTTT.

This clone has just one count. The chain combines TRBV5-1 with TRBJ2-1, with TRBD2 as a possible D gene (5 bases). Trimming stripped 3 bases from V and 3 bases from J, with 10 bases between. Germline CDR1 is SGHRS and CDR2 is YFSETQ. This CDR3 has 14 amino acids. CDR3 sequence: CASSSDRDYNEQFF. The CDR3 nucleotides are TGCGCCAGCAGCTCCGACCGGGACTACAATGAGCAGTTCTTC.

V usage is TRBV23-1 and J usage is TRBJ2-7, with D unclear. TRBV23-1 belongs to the ORF category, with a function that is uncertain. The CDR3 loop spans 14 amino acids. V was pared by 9 bases and J by 3 bases, with 18 bases between. The CDR3 reads CARSNIGRYYEQYF. Written as DNA, the CDR3 is TGCGCCAGGTCAAATATCGGACGGTACTACGAGCAGTACTTC.

In the case of this clone: Other nucleotide sequences from this sample produce the same CDR3. This chain connects TRBV4-3 to TRBJ1-2, with D possibly TRBD1 on 5 matching bases. CDR3 length equals 13 residues. Between the trimmed V and J ends, which lost 3 bases and 5 bases, there was a span of 10 bases. The germline V gene encodes CDR1 LGHNA and CDR2 YSLEER. The CDR3, as DNA: TGCGCCAGCAGCCAGGGGGGGGGTTATGGCTACACCTTC. Translating gives CASSQGGGYGYTF.

About this clone itself: The junction differs from germline at one of its ends, possibly a read error. The V gene is TRBV7-2, the J gene TRBJ2-1; 11 nucleotides agree with TRBD2. Germline-derived CDR1 and CDR2 are SGHTA and FQGNSA. The CDR3 extends over 16 amino acids. The DNA for the CDR3 is TGTGCCAGCAGCTTAGACATAGCGGGGGGGCCCCTTTCCGTGCTCTTC. This codes for CASSLDIAGGPLSVLF.

V is TRBV28 and J is TRBJ2-3; D remains unclear. Germline V CDR1 and CDR2: MDHEN, SYDVKM. Trimming removed 2 bases at V and 4 bases at J, with 13 bases between. The CDR3 is 15 residues long. CDR3 in DNA: TGTGCCAGCAGTTTAGATGTTACGGCGTCAGATACGCAGTATTTT. This gives the protein CASSLDVTASDTQYF.

The chain employs TRBV6-4 and TRBJ2-3; 10 positions match TRBD1. The V gene end was trimmed by 3 bases and the J gene end by 4 bases; junction bases not matched to a gene: 1. Germline loops: CDR1 MRHNA, CDR2 SNTAGT. The CDR3 is 14 residues long. CDR3 protein: CASSEGQGPDTQYF. CDR3 DNA: TGTGCCAGCAGTGAGGGACAGGGGCCAGATACGCAGTATTTT.

This clone was detected once. The V call is TRBV30, the J call TRBJ2-6, with no clear D. CDR3 length: 16 amino acids. Germline loops: CDR1 GTSNPN, CDR2 SVGIG (reference sequence). Trimming left V 0 bases short and J 2 bases short, with 11 bases between. The CDR3 here is CAWSVGLVAGANVLTF. CDR3 DNA: TGTGCCTGGAGTGTGGGCCTGGTAGCTGGGGCCAACGTCCTGACTTTC.

V and J are TRBV19 and TRBJ2-1, with 10 positions matching TRBD1. The V gene's germline CDR1 is LNHDA and CDR2 SQIVND (reference sequence). The CDR3 is made up of 11 amino acids. The CDR3 protein is CSAGTGAEQFF. Written as DNA, the CDR3 is TGTTCGGCCGGGACAGGGGCCGAGCAGTTCTTC.

This chain connects TRBV23-1 to TRBJ2-1; weak D call: TRBD2 (6 bases). TRBV23-1 is reported as an ORF; its role is uncertain. The V end was cut by 7 bases, the J end by 6 bases, with 16 bases between. CDR3 length: 14 amino acids. DNA for the CDR3: TGCGCCAGCAAGTGGGGGGTACAGGTCAATGAGCAGTTCTTC. Protein sequence: CASKWGVQVNEQFF.

This chain joins TRBV30 and TRBJ2-1; 7 nucleotides align to TRBD1. J lost 1 base, V lost 2 bases, and 5 bases had no gene match. This CDR3 is 15 amino acids long. The germline CDR1 and CDR2 sequences are GTSNPN and SVGIG (reference sequence). In DNA, the CDR3 is TGTGCCTGGAGTTCAGACAGGGAGTCCTACAATGAGCAGTTCTTC. It is translated as CAWSSDRESYNEQFF.

The gene calls are TRBV12-5 and TRBJ1-6; D perhaps matches TRBD1 (6 bases). The CDR3 runs to 15 residues. V lost 6 bases and J 4 bases, leaving 13 bases between the germline ends. From germline, CDR1 is LGHNT and CDR2 FRNRAP. The CDR3 DNA sequence: TGTGCTAGTGGCTTATGGGGGGCTTATAATTCACCCCTCCACTTT. Encoded protein: CASGLWGAYNSPLHF. The complete variable domain, with remaining parts taken from reference TRBV12-5 and TRBJ1-6, reads DARVTQTPRHKVTEMGQEVTMRCQPILGHNTVFWYRQTMMQGLELLAYFRNRAPLDDSGMPKDRFSAEMPDATLATLKIQPSEPRDSAVYFCASGLWGAYNSPLHFGNGTRLTVT.

The chain couples TRBV19 to TRBJ1-1; 10 bases are shared with TRBD1. With V trimmed by 4 bases and J by 4 bases, 0 bases remained unmatched. Germline V lookup: CDR1 LNHDA, CDR2 SQIVND (reference sequence). CDR3 length equals 13 residues. The CDR3 DNA reads as TGTGCCAGTAGTAGGGACAGGGGCACTGAAGCTTTCTTT. Its protein product is CASSRDRGTEAFF.

CDR3 coding DNA: TGTGCCAGCAGCCTACGGGACCCCTATGGCTACACCTTC. This sequence encodes CASSLRDPYGYTF. The rearrangement links TRBV7-9 to TRBJ1-2; the D gene is possibly TRBD1 (5 bases). The germline V gene encodes CDR1 SEHNR and CDR2 FQNEAQ (reference sequence). V was clipped by 5 bases and J by 4 bases, with 11 bases between them. This CDR3 spans 13 amino acids.

The V gene is TRBV5-1, the J gene TRBJ1-6; a possible D gene is TRBD1 (6 bases). There are 15 residues in the CDR3. Between the trimmed V and J ends, which lost 1 base and 5 bases, there was a span of 10 bases. In germline, CDR1 is SGHRS, CDR2 YFSETQ. CDR3 sequence (DNA): TGCGCCAGCAGCTTGTTAGGGGGGAATAATTCACCCCTCCACTTT. Translated: CASSLLGGNNSPLHF.

This clone was seen a single time. V gene TRBV7-9 combines with J gene TRBJ2-1; D unclear. In germline, CDR1 is SEHNR, CDR2 FQNEAQ (reference sequence). This CDR3 is built from 11 residues. The ends were cut back, 5 bases at V and 4 bases at J, with 3 bases in the middle. The CDR3, as DNA: TGTGCCAGCAGCCCTTACAATGAGCAGTTCTTC. Protein: CASSPYNEQFF.

The chain combines TRBV19 with TRBJ1-5, with D possibly being TRBD1 (5 bases). This CDR3 is built from 15 residues. Germline CDR1 LNHDA, CDR2 SQIVND (reference sequence). Trimming left V 1 base short and J 5 bases short, with 12 bases between. CDR3 amino acids: CASSIGGGWDQPQHF. In DNA, the CDR3 is TGTGCCAGTAGTATAGGTGGGGGATGGGATCAGCCCCAGCATTTT.

The chain joins TRBV27 to TRBJ2-3; 7 bases map to TRBD2. V gave up 4 bases and J gave up 2 bases; unmatched junction bases: 6. Germline CDR1 MNHEY, CDR2 SMNVEV (reference sequence). CDR3 length: 15 residues. This CDR3 is CASSYTGGYTDTQYF. As DNA, the CDR3 is TGTGCCAGCAGTTATACGGGGGGTTACACAGATACGCAGTATTTT.